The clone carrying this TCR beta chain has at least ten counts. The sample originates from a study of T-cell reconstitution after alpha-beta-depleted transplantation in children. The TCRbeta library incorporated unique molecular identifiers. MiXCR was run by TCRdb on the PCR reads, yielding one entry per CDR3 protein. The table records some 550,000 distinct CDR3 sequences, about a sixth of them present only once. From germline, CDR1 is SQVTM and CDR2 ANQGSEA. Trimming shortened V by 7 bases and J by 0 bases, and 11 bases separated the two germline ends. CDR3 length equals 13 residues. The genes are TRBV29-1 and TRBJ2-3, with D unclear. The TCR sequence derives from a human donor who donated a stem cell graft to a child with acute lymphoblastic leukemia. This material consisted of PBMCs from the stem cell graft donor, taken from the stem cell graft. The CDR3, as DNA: TGCAGCGCTGACCCAAAAAGCACAGATACGCAGTATTTT. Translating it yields CSADPKSTDTQYF.